This T cell receptor (beta chain) was observed in a study of T cell changes during pregnancy in multiple sclerosis. The V gene lost 5 bases and the J gene lost 3 bases, with 11 bases spanning the gap. Germline V gene data show CDR1 as MNHEY and CDR2 as SMNVEV (reference sequence). The CDR3 extends over 14 amino acids. Libraries were prepared by immunoSEQ multiplex PCR; TCRdb keeps only in-frame clonotypes and omits some of them. The data contain some 120,000 clones, 92% of them seen just once; the ten biggest clones take up less than 2%. The clonotype originates from a female donor with multiple sclerosis, enrolled in a pregnancy study. The sample was peripheral blood, taken in the third trimester of pregnancy. The chain joins TRBV27 to TRBJ1-5, with D possibly TRBD1 on 6 matching bases. CDR3 amino acids: CASSPRGPNQPQHF. The DNA for the CDR3 is TGTGCCAGCAGTCCCAGGGGCCCCAATCAGCCCCAGCATTTT.